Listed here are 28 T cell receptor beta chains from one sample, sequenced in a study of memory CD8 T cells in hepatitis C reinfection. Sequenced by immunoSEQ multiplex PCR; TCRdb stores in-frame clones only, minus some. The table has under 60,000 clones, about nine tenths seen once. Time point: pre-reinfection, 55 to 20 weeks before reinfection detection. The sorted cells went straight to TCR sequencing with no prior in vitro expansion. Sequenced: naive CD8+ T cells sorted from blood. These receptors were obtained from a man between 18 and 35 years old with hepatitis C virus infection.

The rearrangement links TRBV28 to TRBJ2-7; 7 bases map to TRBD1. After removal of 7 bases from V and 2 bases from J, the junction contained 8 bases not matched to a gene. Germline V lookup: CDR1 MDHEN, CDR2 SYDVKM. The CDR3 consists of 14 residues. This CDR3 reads CASTLGGSPYEQYF. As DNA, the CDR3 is TGTGCCAGCACCCTAGGGGGCAGCCCCTACGAGCAGTACTTC.

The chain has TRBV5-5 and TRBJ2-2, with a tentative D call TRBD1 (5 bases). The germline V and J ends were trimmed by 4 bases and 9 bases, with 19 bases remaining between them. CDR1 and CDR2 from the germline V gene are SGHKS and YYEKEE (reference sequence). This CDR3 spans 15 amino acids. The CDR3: CASSPPGMGFRELFF. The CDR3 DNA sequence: TGTGCCAGCAGCCCGCCAGGGATGGGTTTCCGGGAGCTGTTTTTT.

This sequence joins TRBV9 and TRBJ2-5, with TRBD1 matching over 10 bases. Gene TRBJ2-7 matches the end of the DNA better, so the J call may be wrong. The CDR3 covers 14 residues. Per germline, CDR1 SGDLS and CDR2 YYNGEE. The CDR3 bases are TGTGCCAGCAGCGCACGACAGGGGGCCGACGAGCAGTACTTC. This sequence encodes CASSARQGADEQYF.

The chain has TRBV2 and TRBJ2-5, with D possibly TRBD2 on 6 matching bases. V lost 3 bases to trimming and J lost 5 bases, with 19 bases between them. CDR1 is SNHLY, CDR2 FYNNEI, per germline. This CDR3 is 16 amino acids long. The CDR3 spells CASSEEGREYFETQYF. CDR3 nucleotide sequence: TGTGCCAGCAGTGAGGAGGGCAGGGAGTATTTTGAGACCCAGTACTTC.

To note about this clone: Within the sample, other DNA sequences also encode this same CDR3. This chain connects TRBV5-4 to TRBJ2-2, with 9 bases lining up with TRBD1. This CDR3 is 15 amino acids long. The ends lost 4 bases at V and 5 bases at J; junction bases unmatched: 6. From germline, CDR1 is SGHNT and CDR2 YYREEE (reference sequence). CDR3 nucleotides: TGTGCCAGCAGCGCGGACAGGGGAGGGACCGGGGAGCTGTTTTTT. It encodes CASSADRGGTGELFF.

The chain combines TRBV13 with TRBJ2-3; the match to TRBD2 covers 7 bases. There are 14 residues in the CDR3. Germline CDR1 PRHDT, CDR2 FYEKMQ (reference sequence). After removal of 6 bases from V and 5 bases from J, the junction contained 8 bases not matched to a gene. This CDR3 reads CASRPWGGEDTQYF. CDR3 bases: TGTGCCAGCAGGCCGTGGGGGGGGGAAGATACGCAGTATTTT.

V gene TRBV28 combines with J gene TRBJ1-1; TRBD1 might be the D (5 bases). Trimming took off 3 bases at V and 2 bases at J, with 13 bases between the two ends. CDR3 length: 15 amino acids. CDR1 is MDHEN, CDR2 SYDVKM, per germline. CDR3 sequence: CASSFSGGVNTEAFF. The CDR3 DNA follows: TGTGCCAGCAGTTTTTCCGGGGGTGTAAACACTGAAGCTTTCTTT. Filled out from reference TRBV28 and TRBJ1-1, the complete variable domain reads DVKVTQSSRYLVKRTGEKVFLECVQDMDHENMFWYRQDPGLGLRLIYFSYDVKMKEKGDIPEGYSVSREKKERFSLILESASTNQTSMYLCASSFSGGVNTEAFFGQGTRLTVV.

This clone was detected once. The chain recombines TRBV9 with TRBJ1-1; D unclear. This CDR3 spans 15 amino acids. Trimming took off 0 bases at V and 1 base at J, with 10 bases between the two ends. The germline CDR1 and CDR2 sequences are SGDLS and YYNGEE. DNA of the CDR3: TGTGCCAGCAGCGTAGGTTCCGGGGAGAACACTGAAGCTTTCTTT. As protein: CASSVGSGENTEAFF.

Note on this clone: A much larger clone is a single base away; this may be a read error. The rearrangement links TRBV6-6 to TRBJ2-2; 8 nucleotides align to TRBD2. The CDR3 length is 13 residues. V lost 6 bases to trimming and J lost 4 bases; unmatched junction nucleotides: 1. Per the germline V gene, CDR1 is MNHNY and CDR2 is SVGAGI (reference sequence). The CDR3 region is CASSSGSTGELFF. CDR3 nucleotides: TGTGCCAGCAGCAGCGGGAGCACCGGGGAGCTGTTTTTT.

The CDR3 nucleotides read TGTGCCAGCAGCCCGCTAGTGGGGGCCCTCCACAATGAGCAGTTCTTC. Encoded protein: CASSPLVGALHNEQFF. The chain combines TRBV7-3 with TRBJ2-1; a possible D gene is TRBD1 (6 bases). The CDR3 is 16 amino acids. Trimming cost V 5 bases and J 5 bases, with 19 bases left between them. Germline CDR1 and CDR2: SGHTA and FQGTGA.

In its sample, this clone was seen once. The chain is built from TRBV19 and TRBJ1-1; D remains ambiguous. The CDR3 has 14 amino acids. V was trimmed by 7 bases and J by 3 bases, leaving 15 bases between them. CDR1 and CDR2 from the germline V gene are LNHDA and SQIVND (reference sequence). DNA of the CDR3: TGTGCCAGTAACCTCTTGGGAGGTTACACTGAAGCTTTCTTT. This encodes CASNLLGGYTEAFF.

The CDR3 bases are TGTGCCAGCAGTTTGGGGGGGTCGAGGGAGACCCAGTACTTC. Its protein product is CASSLGGSRETQYF. V gene TRBV2 combines with J gene TRBJ2-5, with 7 bases fitting TRBD2. The CDR3 runs to 14 residues. CDR1 and CDR2 from the germline V gene are SNHLY and FYNNEI. Trimming took 5 bases from V and 5 from J; bases not matched to a gene: 8.

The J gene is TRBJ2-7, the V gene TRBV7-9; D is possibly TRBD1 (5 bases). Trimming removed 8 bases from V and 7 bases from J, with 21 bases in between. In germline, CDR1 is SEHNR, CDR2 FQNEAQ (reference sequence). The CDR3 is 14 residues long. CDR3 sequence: CASCPSRQFGEQYF. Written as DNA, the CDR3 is TGTGCCAGCTGCCCCTCCCGACAGTTCGGGGAGCAGTACTTC.

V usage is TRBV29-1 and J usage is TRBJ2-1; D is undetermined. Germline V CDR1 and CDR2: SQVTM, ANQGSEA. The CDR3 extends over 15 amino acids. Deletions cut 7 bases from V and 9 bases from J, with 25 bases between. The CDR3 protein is CSAEGSPPNQREQFF. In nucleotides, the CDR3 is TGCAGCGCCGAAGGCTCCCCTCCGAACCAGCGTGAGCAGTTCTTC.

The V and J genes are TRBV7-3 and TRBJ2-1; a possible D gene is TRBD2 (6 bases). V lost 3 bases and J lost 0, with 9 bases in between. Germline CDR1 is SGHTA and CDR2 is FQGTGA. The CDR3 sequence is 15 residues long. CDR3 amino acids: CASSLGGASYNEQFF. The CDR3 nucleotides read TGTGCCAGCAGCTTGGGCGGGGCCTCCTACAATGAGCAGTTCTTC.

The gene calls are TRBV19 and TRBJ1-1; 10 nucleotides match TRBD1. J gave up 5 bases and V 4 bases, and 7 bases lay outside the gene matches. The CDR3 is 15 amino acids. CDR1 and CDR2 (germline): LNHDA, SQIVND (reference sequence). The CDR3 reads CASSSGTGVGTEAFF. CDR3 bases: TGTGCCAGTAGTAGCGGGACAGGGGTCGGAACTGAAGCTTTCTTT.

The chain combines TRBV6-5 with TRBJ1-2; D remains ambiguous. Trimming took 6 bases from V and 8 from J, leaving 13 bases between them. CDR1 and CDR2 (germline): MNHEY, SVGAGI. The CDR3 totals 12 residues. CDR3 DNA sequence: TGTGCCAGCAGGGTGGACTATGGGGGCTACACCTTC. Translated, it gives CASRVDYGGYTF.

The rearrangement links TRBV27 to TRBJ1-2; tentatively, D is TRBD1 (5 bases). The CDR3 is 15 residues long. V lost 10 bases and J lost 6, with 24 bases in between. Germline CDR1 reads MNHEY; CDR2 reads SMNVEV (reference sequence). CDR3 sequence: CATGLVAGKYHGYTF. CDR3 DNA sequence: TGTGCCACCGGCCTGGTGGCAGGGAAGTACCATGGCTACACCTTC.

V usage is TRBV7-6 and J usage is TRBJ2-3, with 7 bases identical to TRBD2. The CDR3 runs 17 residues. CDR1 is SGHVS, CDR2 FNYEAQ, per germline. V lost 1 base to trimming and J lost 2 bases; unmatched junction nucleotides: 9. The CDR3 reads CASSLERASGPTDTQYF. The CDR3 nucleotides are TGTGCCAGCAGCTTAGAAAGGGCTAGCGGTCCCACAGATACGCAGTATTTT. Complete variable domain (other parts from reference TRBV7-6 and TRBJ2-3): GAGVSQSPRYKVTKRGQDVALRCDPISGHVSLYWYRQALGQGPEFLTYFNYEAQQDKSGLPNDRFSAERPEGSISTLTIQRTEQRDSAMYRCASSLERASGPTDTQYFGPGTRLTVL.

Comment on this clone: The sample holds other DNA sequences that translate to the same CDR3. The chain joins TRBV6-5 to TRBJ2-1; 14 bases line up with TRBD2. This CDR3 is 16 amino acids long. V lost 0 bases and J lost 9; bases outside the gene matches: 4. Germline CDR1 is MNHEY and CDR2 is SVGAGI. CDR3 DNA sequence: TGTGCCAGCAGTTACTCATCCGGACTAGCGGGGGGTGAGCAGTTCTTC. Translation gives CASSYSSGLAGGEQFF.

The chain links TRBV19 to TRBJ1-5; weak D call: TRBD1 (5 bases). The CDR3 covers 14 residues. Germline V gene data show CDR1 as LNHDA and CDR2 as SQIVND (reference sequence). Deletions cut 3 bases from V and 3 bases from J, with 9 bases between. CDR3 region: CASSIRQNNQPQHF. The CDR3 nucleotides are TGTGCCAGTAGTATCAGACAGAACAATCAGCCCCAGCATTTT.

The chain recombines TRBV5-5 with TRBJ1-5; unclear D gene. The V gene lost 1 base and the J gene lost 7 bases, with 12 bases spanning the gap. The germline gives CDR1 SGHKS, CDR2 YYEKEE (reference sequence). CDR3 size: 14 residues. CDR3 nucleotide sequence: TGTGCCAGCAGCTTGCTTGACGGGTACCAGCCCCAGCATTTT. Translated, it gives CASSLLDGYQPQHF.

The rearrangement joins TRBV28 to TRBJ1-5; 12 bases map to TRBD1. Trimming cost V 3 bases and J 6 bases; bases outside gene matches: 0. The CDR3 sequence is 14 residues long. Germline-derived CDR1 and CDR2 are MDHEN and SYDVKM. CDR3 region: CASSLGQGAQPQHF. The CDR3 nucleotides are TGTGCCAGCAGTTTGGGACAGGGGGCTCAGCCCCAGCATTTT.

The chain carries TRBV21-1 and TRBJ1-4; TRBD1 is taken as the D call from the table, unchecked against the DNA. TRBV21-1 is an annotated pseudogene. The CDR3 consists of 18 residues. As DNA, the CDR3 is TGTGCCAGCACCCAACAGGGCAGGGCGCCGGTTGATAATGGAAAACTGTTTTTT. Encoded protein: CASTQQGRAPVDNGKLFF.

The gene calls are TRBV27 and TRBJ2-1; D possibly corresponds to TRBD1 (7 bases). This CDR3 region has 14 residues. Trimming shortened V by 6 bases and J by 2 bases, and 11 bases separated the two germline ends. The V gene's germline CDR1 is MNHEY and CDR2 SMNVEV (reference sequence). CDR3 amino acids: CASSRGDPYNEQFF. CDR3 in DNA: TGTGCCAGCAGCAGGGGGGACCCCTACAATGAGCAGTTCTTC.

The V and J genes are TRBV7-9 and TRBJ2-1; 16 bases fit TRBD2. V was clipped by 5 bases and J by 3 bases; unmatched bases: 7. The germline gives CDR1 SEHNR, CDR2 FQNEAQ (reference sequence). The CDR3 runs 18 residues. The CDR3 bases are TGTGCCAGCAGCCCCGGGACTAGCGGGGGGGCGGTCTACAATGAGCAGTTCTTC. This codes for CASSPGTSGGAVYNEQFF.

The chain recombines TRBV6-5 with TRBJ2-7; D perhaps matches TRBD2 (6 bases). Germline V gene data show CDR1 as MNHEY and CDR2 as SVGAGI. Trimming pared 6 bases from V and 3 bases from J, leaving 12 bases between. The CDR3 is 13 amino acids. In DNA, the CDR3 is TGTGCCAGCAGGCCAGCCGGGAGCTACGAGCAGTACGTC. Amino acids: CASRPAGSYEQYV.

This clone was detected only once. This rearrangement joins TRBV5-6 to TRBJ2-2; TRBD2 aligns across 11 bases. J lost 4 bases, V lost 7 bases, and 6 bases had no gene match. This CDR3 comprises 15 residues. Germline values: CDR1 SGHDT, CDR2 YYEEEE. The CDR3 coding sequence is TGTGCCAGCTCGGGGGGACTAGCGGCCACCGGGGAGCTGTTTTTT. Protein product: CASSGGLAATGELFF. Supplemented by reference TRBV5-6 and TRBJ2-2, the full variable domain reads DAGVTQSPTHLIKTRGQQVTLRCSPKSGHDTVSWYQQALGQGPQFIFQYYEEEERQRGNFPDRFSGHQFPNYSSELNVNALLLGDSALYLCASSGGLAATGELFFGEGSRLTVL.